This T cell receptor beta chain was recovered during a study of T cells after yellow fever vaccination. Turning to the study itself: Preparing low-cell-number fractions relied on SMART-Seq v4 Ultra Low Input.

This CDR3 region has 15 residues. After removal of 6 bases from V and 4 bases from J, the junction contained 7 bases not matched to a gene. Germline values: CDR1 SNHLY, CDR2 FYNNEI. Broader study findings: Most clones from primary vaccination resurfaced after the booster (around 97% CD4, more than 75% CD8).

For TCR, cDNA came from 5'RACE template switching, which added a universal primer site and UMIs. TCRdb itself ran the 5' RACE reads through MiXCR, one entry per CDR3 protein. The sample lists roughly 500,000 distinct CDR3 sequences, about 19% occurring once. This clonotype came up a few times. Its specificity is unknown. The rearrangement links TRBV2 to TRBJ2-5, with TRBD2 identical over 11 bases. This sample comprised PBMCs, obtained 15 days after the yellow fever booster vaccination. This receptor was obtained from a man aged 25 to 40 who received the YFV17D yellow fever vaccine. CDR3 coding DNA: TGTGCCAGCAGCGGTCTAGCGGGAGGTGTAGAGACCCAGTACTTC. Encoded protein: CASSGLAGGVETQYF.